Listed below are T cell receptor beta chains from one sample, sequenced in a study of identical twins. From the 5' RACE reads, TCRdb called clonotypes with MiXCR, one entry per CDR3 protein. The table records 400,000 to 500,000 distinct CDR3 sequences, 13% to 15% of them present only once. These same records also appear under a second study, on yellow fever vaccine responses in identical twins.

Material: CD4+ T cells sorted from blood. These receptors originate from a woman aged 18-29 years in good health. Both conserved end residues are part of each CDR3. D genes are given only for firm matches. Rows give clone size only sometimes, using once, few, many, or a class for an expanded clone.

D gene: TRBD1; clone size: -; V gene: TRBV6-5; J gene: TRBJ1-1; CDR3 protein: CASSRQGFTEAFF; CDR3 DNA: TGTGCCAGCAGTAGACAGGGGTTCACTGAAGCTTTCTTT
D gene: -; clone size: few; V gene: TRBV5-1; J gene: TRBJ1-6; CDR3 protein: CASSLGGQNSPLHF; CDR3 DNA: TGCGCCAGCAGCTTGGGGGGGCAGAACTCACCCCTCCACTTT
D gene: -; clone size: few; V gene: TRBV6-5; J gene: TRBJ2-2; CDR3 protein: CASSYLQGSGTGELFF; CDR3 DNA: TGTGCCAGCAGTTACTTACAGGGATCGGGCACCGGGGAGCTGTTTTTT
D gene: TRBD1; clone size: -; V gene: TRBV15; J gene: TRBJ1-5; CDR3 protein: CATSTGTGGNQPQHF; CDR3 DNA: TGTGCCACCAGCACCGGGACAGGGGGCAATCAGCCCCAGCATTTT
D gene: -; clone size: -; V gene: TRBV6-5; J gene: TRBJ2-3; CDR3 protein: CASSYKTGTPKNTQYF; CDR3 DNA: TGTGCCAGCAGTTACAAAACCGGGACGCCCAAGAATACGCAGTATTTT
D gene: -; clone size: -; V gene: TRBV5-1; J gene: TRBJ2-3; CDR3 protein: CASSLGILRGADTQYF; CDR3 DNA: TGCGCCAGCAGCTTAGGCATACTAAGGGGTGCAGATACGCAGTATTTT
D gene: TRBD2; clone size: -; V gene: TRBV29-1; J gene: TRBJ2-5; CDR3 protein: CSQYSASGETQYF; CDR3 DNA: TGCAGCCAATATTCCGCTAGCGGAGAGACCCAGTACTTC
D gene: -; clone size: -; V gene: TRBV5-1; J gene: TRBJ2-3; CDR3 protein: CASSLGATQYF; CDR3 DNA: TGCGCCAGCAGCTTGGGAGCTACGCAGTATTTT
D gene: TRBD1; clone size: -; V gene: TRBV20-1; J gene: TRBJ2-1; CDR3 protein: CSGADRGRYNEQFF; CDR3 DNA: TGCAGTGGAGCAGACAGGGGACGATACAATGAGCAGTTCTTC
D gene: -; clone size: -; V gene: TRBV7-2; J gene: TRBJ1-1; CDR3 protein: CASSSRDSNGAFF; CDR3 DNA: TGTGCCAGCAGCTCCCGGGACTCGAATGGGGCTTTCTTT
D gene: TRBD1; clone size: -; V gene: TRBV19; J gene: TRBJ1-2; CDR3 protein: CASTPPRDRGYGYTF; CDR3 DNA: TGTGCCAGTACTCCACCCCGGGACAGGGGTTATGGCTACACCTTC
D gene: TRBD1; clone size: -; V gene: TRBV7-9; J gene: TRBJ2-1; CDR3 protein: CASWTTGKLPNEQFF; CDR3 DNA: TGTGCCAGCTGGACGACAGGGAAACTACCCAATGAGCAGTTCTTC
D gene: -; clone size: -; V gene: TRBV3-1; J gene: TRBJ2-1; CDR3 protein: CASSRWILSGDTDNEQFF; CDR3 DNA: TGTGCCAGCAGCCGCTGGATATTAAGTGGGGATACCGACAATGAGCAGTTCTTC
D gene: -; clone size: -; V gene: TRBV5-6; J gene: TRBJ1-2; CDR3 protein: CASSVPQRGGGYTF; CDR3 DNA: TGTGCCAGCAGCGTTCCTCAACGGGGAGGAGGCTACACCTTC
D gene: TRBD1; clone size: -; V gene: TRBV19; J gene: TRBJ1-5; CDR3 protein: CASSSPGQGAKAQHF; CDR3 DNA: TGTGCCAGTAGTTCTCCGGGACAGGGGGCCAAGGCCCAGCATTTT
D gene: TRBD1; clone size: many; V gene: TRBV20-1; J gene: TRBJ2-7; CDR3 protein: CSASRTGTYEQYF; CDR3 DNA: TGCAGTGCAAGTAGGACAGGGACCTACGAGCAGTACTTC
D gene: -; clone size: -; V gene: TRBV12-3/TRBV12-4; J gene: TRBJ1-5; CDR3 protein: CASSSAGAGSQPQHF; CDR3 DNA: TGTGCCAGCAGTTCAGCGGGGGCCGGGAGTCAGCCCCAGCATTTT
D gene: -; clone size: few; V gene: TRBV12-3/TRBV12-4; J gene: TRBJ2-5; CDR3 protein: CASSLQVGETQYF; CDR3 DNA: TGTGCCAGCAGCCTACAGGTCGGGGAGACCCAGTACTTC
D gene: -; clone size: few; V gene: TRBV6-6; J gene: TRBJ1-4; CDR3 protein: CASIDGRRELFF; CDR3 DNA: TGTGCCAGCATCGACGGCCGTCGGGAACTGTTTTTT
D gene: -; clone size: few; V gene: TRBV4-1; J gene: TRBJ2-2; CDR3 protein: CASSPVKAGELFF; CDR3 DNA: TGCGCCAGCAGCCCCGTCAAGGCCGGGGAGCTGTTTTTT
D gene: -; clone size: many; V gene: TRBV10-3; J gene: TRBJ1-6; CDR3 protein: CAISDGLGSPLHF; CDR3 DNA: TGTGCCATCAGTGATGGGCTCGGCTCACCCCTCCACTTT
D gene: -; clone size: few; V gene: TRBV5-1; J gene: TRBJ1-2; CDR3 protein: CASTENGGNYGYTF; CDR3 DNA: TGCGCCAGCACCGAGAATGGGGGAAATTATGGCTACACCTTC
D gene: -; clone size: many; V gene: TRBV3-1; J gene: TRBJ2-5; CDR3 protein: CASSLGTEETQYF; CDR3 DNA: TGTGCCAGCAGTCTCGGGACTGAAGAGACCCAGTACTTC
D gene: TRBD2; clone size: -; V gene: TRBV7-9; J gene: TRBJ2-7; CDR3 protein: CASSESGGGSYEQYF; CDR3 DNA: TGTGCCAGCAGCGAGAGCGGGGGGGGGTCCTACGAGCAGTACTTC
D gene: TRBD2; clone size: few; V gene: TRBV6-1; J gene: TRBJ2-5; CDR3 protein: CASRTLSRGVETQYF; CDR3 DNA: TGTGCCAGCAGAACCTTATCTCGGGGGGTAGAGACCCAGTACTTC
D gene: TRBD2; clone size: -; V gene: TRBV20-1; J gene: TRBJ2-5; CDR3 protein: CSAQRGVGGSGETQYF; CDR3 DNA: TGCAGTGCTCAGAGGGGTGTAGGCGGGAGCGGAGAGACCCAGTACTTC
D gene: -; clone size: -; V gene: TRBV5-4; J gene: TRBJ2-1; CDR3 protein: CASSLVLWTRSEQFF; CDR3 DNA: TGTGCCAGCAGCTTGGTATTATGGACCAGGAGTGAGCAGTTCTTC